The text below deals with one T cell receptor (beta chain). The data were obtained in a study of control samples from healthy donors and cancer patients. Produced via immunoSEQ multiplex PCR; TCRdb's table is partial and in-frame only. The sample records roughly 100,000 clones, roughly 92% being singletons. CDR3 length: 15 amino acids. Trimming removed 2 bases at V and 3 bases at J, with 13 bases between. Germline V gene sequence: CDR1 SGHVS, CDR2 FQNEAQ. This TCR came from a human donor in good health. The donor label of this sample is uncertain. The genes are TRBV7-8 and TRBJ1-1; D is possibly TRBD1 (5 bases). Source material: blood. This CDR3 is CASSLPGRPDTEAFF. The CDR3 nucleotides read TGTGCCAGCAGCTTACCGGGACGGCCGGACACTGAAGCTTTCTTT.